The sequence of this T cell receptor beta chain was determined in a study of blood T cell repertoires in COVID-19. The overall study: COVID-19 samples from acute and convalescent phases originated in the United States, Italy and Spain.

Between the trimmed V and J ends, which lost 7 bases and 2 bases, there was a span of 11 bases. This CDR3 comprises 14 residues. Germline loops: CDR1 SNHLY, CDR2 FYNNEI. TCRdb's copy holds only in-frame clones and misses some; the assay was immunoSEQ multiplex PCR. The data hold 150,000 to 200,000 clones, with 70% to 90% observed a single time. The chain is built from TRBV2 and TRBJ2-2; possibly TRBD2 for D (5 bases). Sample: peripheral blood. The clonotype comes from a human donor with active or convalescent COVID-19. The donor label of this sample is uncertain. CDR3 protein: CASTWTQNTGELFF. CDR3 nucleotides: TGTGCCAGCACATGGACTCAAAACACCGGGGAGCTGTTTTTT. The full variable domain, with the rest looked up from reference TRBV2 and TRBJ2-2, is EPEVTQTPSHQVTQMGQEVILRCVPISNHLYFYWYRQILGQKVEFLVSFYNNEISEKSEIFDDQFSVERPDGSNFTLKIRSTKLEDSAMYFCASTWTQNTGELFFGEGSRLTVL.